The clone carrying this T cell receptor beta chain came up many times. Its antigen is currently unknown. This sample was taken from a study of T cells in Graves' hyperthyroidism and ophthalmopathy. Study-wide points: In blood, most of the thyroid clonotypes expanded above 0.001 were also present. Through a model of 13 V-J features, ophthalmopathy was separated from stable hyperthyroidism.

The TCR beta CDR3 regions underwent amplification using RNA transcripts as the source. HTBI primers were the set used in a first-round RT-PCR of the TCR CDR3. TCRdb independently ran MiXCR on the multiplex PCR reads; one entry per CDR3 protein. Of some 770,000 distinct CDR3 sequences listed, 15% to 20% are singletons. Diagnosis of hyperthyroidism was new in patients aged 18 to 65, and its duration was under 2 months. Extraction of PBMCs used 8.5 to 10 ml of fresh peripheral blood. Sequencing was performed on blood. This TCR came from a young man with Graves' hyperthyroidism.

The CDR3 region is CATSDSFALRQGNYNEQFF. Here the CDR3 DNA reads TGTGCCACCAGTGATTCATTCGCATTACGGCAGGGTAACTACAATGAGCAGTTCTTC. This chain connects TRBV24-1 to TRBJ2-1, with D maybe TRBD1 (5 bases). V lost 2 bases and J lost 3, with 22 bases in between. This CDR3 is built from 19 residues. CDR1 and CDR2 from the germline V gene are KGHDR and SFDVKD.